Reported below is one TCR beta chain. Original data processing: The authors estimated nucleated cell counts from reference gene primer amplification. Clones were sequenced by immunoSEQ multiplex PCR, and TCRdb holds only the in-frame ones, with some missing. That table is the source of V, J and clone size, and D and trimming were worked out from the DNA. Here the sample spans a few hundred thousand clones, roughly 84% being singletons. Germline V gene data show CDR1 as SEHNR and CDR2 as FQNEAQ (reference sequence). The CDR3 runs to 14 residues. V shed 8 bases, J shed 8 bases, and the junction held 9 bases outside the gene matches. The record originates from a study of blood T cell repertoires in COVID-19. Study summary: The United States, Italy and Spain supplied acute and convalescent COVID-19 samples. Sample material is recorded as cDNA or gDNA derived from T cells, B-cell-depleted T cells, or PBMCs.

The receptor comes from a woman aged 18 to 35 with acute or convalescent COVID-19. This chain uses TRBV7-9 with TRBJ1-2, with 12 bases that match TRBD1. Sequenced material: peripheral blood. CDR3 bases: TGTGCCAGCGGAAGGGGACAGGGGGCGCCCGGCTACACCTTC. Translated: CASGRGQGAPGYTF.